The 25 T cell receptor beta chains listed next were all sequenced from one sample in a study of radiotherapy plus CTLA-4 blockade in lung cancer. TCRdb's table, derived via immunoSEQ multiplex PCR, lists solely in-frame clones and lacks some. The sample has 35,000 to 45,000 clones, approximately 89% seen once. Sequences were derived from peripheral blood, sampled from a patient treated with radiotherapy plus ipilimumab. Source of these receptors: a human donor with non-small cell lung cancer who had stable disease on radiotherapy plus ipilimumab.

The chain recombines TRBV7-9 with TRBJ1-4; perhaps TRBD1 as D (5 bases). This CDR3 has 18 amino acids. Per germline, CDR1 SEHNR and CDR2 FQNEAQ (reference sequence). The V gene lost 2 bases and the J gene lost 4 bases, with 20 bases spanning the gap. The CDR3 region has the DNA TGTGCCAGCAGCTTAAGCGTGATCCGGGGGATTGGTAATGAAAAACTGTTTTTT. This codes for CASSLSVIRGIGNEKLFF.

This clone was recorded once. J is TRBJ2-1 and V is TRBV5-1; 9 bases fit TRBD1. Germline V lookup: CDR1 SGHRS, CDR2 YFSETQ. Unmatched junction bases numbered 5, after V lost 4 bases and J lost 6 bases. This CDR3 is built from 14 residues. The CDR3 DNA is TGCGCCAGCAGCACCCAGACAGGGGGCAATGAGCAGTTCTTC. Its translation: CASSTQTGGNEQFF.

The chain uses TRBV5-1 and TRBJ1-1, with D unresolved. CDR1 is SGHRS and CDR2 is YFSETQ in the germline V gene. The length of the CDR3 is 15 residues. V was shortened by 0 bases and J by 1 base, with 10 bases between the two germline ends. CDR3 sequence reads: CASSLDEVRNTEAFF. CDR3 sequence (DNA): TGCGCCAGCAGCTTGGACGAGGTGAGGAACACTGAAGCTTTCTTT.

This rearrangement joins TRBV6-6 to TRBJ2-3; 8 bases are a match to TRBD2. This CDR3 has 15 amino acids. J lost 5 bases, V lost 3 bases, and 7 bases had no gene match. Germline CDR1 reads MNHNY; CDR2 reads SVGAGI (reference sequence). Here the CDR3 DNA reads TGTGCCAGCAGTTATAGGCGGGAGGCGAGAGATACGCAGTATTTT. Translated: CASSYRREARDTQYF.

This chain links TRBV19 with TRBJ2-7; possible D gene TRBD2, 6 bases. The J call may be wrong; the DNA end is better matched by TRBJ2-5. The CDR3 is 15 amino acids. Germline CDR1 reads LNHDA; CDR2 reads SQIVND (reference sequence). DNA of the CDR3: TGTGCCAGTAGTATAGGAACGGGAGTAGGGGAGACCCAGTACTTC. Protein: CASSIGTGVGETQYF.

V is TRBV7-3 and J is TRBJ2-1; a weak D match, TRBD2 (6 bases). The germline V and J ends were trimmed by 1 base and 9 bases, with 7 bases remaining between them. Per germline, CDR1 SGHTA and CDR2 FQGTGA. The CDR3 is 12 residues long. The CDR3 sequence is CASSLKAGEQFF. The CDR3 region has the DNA TGTGCCAGCAGCTTAAAAGCGGGTGAGCAGTTCTTC.

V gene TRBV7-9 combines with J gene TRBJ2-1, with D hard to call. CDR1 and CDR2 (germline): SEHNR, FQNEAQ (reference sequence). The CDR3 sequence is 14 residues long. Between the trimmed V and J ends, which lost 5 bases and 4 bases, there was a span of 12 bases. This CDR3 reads CASSAPPNYNEQFF. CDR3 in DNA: TGTGCCAGCAGCGCGCCGCCGAATTACAATGAGCAGTTCTTC. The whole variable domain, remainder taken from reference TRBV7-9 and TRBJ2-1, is DTGVSQNPRHKITKRGQNVTFRCDPISEHNRLYWYRQTLGQGPEFLTYFQNEAQLEKSRLLSDRFSAERPKGSFSTLEIQRTEQGDSAMYLCASSAPPNYNEQFFGPGTRLTVL.

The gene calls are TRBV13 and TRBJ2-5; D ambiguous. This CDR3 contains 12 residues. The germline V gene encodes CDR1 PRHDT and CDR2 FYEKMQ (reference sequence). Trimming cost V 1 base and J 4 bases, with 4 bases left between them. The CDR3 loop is CASSLVVETQYF. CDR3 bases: TGTGCCAGCAGCTTAGTCGTAGAGACCCAGTACTTC.

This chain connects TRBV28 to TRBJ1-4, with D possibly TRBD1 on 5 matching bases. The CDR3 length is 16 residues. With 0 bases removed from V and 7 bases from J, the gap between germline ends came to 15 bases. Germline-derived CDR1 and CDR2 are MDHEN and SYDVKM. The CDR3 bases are TGTGCCAGCAGTTTATGGTCTGGGCAGGGTGTTGAAAAACTGTTTTTT. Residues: CASSLWSGQGVEKLFF.

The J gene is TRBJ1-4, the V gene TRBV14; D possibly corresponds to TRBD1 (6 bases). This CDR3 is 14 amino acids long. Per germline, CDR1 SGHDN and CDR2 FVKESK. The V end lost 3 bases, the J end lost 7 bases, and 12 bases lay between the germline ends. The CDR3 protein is CASSHMGAGEKLFF. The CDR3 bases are TGTGCCAGCAGCCATATGGGGGCTGGTGAAAAACTGTTTTTT. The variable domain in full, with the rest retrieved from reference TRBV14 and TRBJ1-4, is EAGVTQFPSHSVIEKGQTVTLRCDPISGHDNLYWYRRVMGKEIKFLLHFVKESKQDESGMPNNRFLAERTGGTYSTLKVQPAELEDSGVYFCASSHMGAGEKLFFGSGTQLSVL.

CDR3 loop: CASSPAGANYGYTF. The DNA of the CDR3 is TGTGCCAGCAGCCCCGCGGGGGCTAACTATGGCTACACCTTC. V gene TRBV5-4 combines with J gene TRBJ1-2; D may be TRBD1 (5 bases). This CDR3 region has 14 residues. Germline V gene sequence: CDR1 SGHNT, CDR2 YYREEE (reference sequence). V lost 4 bases and J 0 bases, leaving 10 bases between the germline ends.

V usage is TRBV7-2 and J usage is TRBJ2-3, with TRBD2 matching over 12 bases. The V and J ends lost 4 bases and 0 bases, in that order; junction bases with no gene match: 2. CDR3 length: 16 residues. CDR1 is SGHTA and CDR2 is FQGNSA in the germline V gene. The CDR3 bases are TGTGCCAGCAGCTACGGGACTAGCGGGAGCACAGATACGCAGTATTTT. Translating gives CASSYGTSGSTDTQYF.

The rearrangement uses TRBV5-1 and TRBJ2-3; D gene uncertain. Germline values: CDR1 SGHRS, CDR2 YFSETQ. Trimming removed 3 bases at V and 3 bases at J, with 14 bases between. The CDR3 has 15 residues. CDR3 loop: CASSSTFSPTDTQYF. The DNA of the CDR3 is TGCGCCAGCAGCTCGACTTTTTCTCCTACAGATACGCAGTATTTT.

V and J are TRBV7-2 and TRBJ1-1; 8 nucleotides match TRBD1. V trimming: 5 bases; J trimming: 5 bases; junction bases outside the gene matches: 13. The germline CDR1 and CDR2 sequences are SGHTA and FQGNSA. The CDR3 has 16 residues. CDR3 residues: CASSLRFGQGKTEAFF. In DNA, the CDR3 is TGTGCCAGCAGCCTTCGATTCGGACAGGGTAAAACTGAAGCTTTCTTT.

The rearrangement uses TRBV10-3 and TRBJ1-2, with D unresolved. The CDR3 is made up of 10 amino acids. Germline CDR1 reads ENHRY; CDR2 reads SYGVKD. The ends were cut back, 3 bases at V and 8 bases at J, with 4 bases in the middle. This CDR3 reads CAISDLGYTF. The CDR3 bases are TGTGCCATCAGTGATCTGGGCTACACCTTC.

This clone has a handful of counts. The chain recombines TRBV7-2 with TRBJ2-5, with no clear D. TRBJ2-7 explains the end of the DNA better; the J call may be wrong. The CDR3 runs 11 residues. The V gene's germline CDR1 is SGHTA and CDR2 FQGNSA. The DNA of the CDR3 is TGTGCCAGCAGCAGATCCTACGAGCAGTACTTC. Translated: CASSRSYEQYF.

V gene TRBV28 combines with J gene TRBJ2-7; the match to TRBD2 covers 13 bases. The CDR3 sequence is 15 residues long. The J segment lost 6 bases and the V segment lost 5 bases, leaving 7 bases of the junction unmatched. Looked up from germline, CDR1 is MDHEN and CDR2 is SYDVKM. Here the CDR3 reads CASSLTSGRAVEQYF. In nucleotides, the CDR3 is TGTGCCAGCAGTCTCACTAGCGGGAGGGCCGTCGAGCAGTACTTC.

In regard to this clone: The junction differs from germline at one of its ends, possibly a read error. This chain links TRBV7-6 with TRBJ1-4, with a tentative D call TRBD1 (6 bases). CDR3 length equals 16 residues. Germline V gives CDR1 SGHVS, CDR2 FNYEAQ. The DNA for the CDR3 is TGTGCCAGCAGCCTAGCGACGACCTTACAGGGTCGTAGACTGTTTTTT. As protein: CASSLATTLQGRRLFF.

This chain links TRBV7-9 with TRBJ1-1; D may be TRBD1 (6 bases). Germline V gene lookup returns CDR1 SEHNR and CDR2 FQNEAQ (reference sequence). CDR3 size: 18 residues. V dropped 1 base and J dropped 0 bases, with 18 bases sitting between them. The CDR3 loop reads CASSLVGRGLDMNTEAFF. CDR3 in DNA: TGTGCCAGCAGCTTAGTAGGCAGGGGTTTAGACATGAACACTGAAGCTTTCTTT.

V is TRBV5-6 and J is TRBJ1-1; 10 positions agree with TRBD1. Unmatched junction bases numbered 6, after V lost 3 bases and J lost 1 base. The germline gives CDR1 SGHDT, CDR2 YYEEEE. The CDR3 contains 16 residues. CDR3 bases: TGTGCCAGCAGCTCCGGGACAGGGGTAGGGAACACTGAAGCTTTCTTT. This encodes CASSSGTGVGNTEAFF.

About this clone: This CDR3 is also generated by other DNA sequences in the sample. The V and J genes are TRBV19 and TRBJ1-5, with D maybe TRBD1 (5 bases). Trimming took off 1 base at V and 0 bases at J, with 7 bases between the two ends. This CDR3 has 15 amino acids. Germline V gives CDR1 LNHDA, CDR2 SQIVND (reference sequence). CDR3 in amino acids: CASSIGTHSNQPQHF. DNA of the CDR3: TGTGCCAGTAGTATAGGGACACATAGCAATCAGCCCCAGCATTTT.

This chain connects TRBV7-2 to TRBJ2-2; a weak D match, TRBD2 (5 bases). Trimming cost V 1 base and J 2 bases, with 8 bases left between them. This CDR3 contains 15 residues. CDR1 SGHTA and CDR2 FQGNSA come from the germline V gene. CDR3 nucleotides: TGTGCCAGCAGCTTAGTCCCGGGAAACACCGGGGAGCTGTTTTTT. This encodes CASSLVPGNTGELFF.

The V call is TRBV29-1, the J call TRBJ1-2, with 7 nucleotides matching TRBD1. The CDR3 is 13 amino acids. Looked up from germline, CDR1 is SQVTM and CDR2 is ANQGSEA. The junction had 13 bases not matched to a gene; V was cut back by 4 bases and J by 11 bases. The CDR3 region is CSVARDSRGGYTF. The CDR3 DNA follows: TGCAGCGTTGCAAGGGACAGTCGTGGGGGATACACCTTC.

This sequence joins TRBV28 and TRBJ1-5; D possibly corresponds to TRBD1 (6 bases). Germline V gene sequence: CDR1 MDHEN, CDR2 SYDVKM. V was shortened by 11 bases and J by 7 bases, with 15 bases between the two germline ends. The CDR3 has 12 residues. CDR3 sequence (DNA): TGTGCCGCCAGGGCAGGGGCCCAGCCCCAGCATTTT. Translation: CAARAGAQPQHF.

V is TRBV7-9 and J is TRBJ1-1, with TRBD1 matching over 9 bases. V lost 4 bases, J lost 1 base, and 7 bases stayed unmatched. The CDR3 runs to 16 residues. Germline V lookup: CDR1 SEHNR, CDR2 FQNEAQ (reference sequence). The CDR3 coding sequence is TGTGCCAGCAGCTCTGCGTCGACAGGGGGGAACACTGAAGCTTTCTTT. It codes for CASSSASTGGNTEAFF. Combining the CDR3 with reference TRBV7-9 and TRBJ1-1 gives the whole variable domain DTGVSQNPRHKITKRGQNVTFRCDPISEHNRLYWYRQTLGQGPEFLTYFQNEAQLEKSRLLSDRFSAERPKGSFSTLEIQRTEQGDSAMYLCASSSASTGGNTEAFFGQGTRLTVV.